This T cell receptor (beta chain) was captured in a study of cytomegalovirus exposure and HLA in healthy donors. Study conclusions and caveats: Owing to their indistinguishability, certain V segments, notably TRBV6-2 and TRBV6-3, were excluded.

This CDR3 spans 17 amino acids. Germline loops: CDR1 SGHNT, CDR2 YYREEE (reference sequence). Trimming removed 3 bases at V and 4 bases at J, with 17 bases between. Primers: 60 Vbeta forward and 13 Jbeta reverse. Clones were sequenced by immunoSEQ multiplex PCR, and TCRdb holds only the in-frame ones, with some missing. Of roughly 100,000 clones detected, around four fifths appear once; the ten largest clones hold 8.6%. The table lists this clone with a few counts. Its antigen is still unknown. V and J are TRBV5-4 and TRBJ1-6, with D tentatively TRBD1 (6 bases). Material for sequencing was PBMCs. The receptor was isolated from a woman aged 35 to 49 in good health and CMV-seropositive. CDR3 nucleotides: TGTGCCAGCAGCTCCCAACGGGGGGCCGAGTATAATTCACCCCTCCACTTT. Amino acids: CASSSQRGAEYNSPLHF.